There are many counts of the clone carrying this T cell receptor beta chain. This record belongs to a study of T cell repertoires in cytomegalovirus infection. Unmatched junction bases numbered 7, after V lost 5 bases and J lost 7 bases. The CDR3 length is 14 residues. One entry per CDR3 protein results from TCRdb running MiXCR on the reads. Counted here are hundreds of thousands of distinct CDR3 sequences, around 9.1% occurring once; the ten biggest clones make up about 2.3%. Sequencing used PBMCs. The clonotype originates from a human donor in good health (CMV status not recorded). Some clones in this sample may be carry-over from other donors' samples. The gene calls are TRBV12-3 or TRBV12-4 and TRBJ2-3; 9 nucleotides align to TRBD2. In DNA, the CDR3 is TGTGCCAGCAGTGCCGGCGGGGGGGCATATACGCAGTATTTT. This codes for CASSAGGGAYTQYF.